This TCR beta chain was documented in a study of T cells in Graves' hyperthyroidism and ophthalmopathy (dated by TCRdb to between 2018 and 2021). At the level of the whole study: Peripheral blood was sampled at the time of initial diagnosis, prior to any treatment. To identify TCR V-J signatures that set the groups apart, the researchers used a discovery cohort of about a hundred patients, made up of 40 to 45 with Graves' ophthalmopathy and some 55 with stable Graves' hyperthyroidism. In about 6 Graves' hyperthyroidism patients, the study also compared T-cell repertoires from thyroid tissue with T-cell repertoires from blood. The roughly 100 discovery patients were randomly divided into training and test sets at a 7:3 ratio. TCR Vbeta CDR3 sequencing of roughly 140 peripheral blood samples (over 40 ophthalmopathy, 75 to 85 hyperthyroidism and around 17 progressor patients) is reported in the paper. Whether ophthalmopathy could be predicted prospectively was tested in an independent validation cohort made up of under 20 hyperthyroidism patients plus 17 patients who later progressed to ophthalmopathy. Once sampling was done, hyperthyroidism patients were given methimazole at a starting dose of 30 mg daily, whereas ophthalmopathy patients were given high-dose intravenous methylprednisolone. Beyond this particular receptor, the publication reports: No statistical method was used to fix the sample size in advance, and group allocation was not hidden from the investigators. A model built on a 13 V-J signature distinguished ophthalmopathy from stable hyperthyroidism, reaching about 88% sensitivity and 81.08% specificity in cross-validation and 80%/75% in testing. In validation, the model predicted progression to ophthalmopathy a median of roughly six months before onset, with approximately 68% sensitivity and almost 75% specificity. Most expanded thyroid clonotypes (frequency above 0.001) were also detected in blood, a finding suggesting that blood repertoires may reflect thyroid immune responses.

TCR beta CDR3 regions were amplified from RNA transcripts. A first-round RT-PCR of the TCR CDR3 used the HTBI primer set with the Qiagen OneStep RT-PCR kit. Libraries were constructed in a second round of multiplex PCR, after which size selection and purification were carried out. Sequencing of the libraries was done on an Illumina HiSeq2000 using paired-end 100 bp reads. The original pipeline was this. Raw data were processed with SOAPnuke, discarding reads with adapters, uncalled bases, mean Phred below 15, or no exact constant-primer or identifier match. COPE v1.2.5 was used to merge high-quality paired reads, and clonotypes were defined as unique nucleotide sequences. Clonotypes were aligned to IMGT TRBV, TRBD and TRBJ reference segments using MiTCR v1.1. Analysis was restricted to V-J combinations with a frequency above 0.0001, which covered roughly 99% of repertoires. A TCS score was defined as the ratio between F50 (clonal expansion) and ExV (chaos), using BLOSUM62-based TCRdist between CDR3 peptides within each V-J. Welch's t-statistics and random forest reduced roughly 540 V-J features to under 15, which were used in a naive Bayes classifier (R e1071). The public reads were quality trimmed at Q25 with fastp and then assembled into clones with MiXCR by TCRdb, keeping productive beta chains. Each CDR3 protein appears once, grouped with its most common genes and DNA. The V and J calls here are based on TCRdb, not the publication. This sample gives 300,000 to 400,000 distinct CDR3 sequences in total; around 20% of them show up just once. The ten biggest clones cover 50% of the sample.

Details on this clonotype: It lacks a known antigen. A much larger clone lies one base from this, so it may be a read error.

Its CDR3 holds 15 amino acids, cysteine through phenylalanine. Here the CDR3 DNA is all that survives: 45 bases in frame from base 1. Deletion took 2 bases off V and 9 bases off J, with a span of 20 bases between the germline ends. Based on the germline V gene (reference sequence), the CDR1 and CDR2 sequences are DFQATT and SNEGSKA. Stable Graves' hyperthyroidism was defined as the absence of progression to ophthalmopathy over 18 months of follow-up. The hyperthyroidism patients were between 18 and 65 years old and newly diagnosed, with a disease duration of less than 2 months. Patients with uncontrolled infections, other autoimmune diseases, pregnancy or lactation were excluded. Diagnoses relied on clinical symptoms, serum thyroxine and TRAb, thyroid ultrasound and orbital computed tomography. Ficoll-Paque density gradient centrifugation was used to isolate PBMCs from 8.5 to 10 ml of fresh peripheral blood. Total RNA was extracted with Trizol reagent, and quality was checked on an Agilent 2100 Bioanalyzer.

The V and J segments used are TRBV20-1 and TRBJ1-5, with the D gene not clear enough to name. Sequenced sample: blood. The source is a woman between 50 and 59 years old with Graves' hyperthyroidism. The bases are TGCAGTGCTAGAAAACCCGGGTTGAGTCATCGGCCCCAGCATTTT. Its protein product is CSARKPGLSHRPQHF.